Each of the 3 T cell receptor beta chains below was sequenced from the same sample in a study of T cells in Graves' hyperthyroidism and ophthalmopathy. What was amplified from RNA transcripts were TCR beta CDR3 regions. Researchers ran a first-round RT-PCR on the TCR CDR3 using the HTBI primer set. TCRdb processed the multiplex PCR reads anew with MiXCR; each CDR3 protein has one entry. The repertoire has about 520,000 distinct CDR3 sequences, less than 25% of them found once; the top ten carry about a quarter. Sequenced input: blood. All receptors derive from a man aged 18 to 29 with Graves' hyperthyroidism.

This clonotype was counted at least ten times. The chain has TRBV7-2 and TRBJ1-5; the match to TRBD1 covers 8 bases. V shed 4 bases, J shed 7 bases, and the junction held 3 bases outside the gene matches. The germline V gene has CDR1 SGHTA and CDR2 FQGNSA. This CDR3 is built from 13 residues. The CDR3 region is CASSSRTGQPQHF. The CDR3 region has the DNA TGTGCCAGCAGCTCCCGGACAGGGCAGCCCCAGCATTTT.

Concerning this clonotype: Likely a read error: the CDR3 ends without its conserved phenylalanine or tryptophan. V usage is TRBV15 and J usage is TRBJ1-3; no reliable D call. Germline CDR1 is LNHNV and CDR2 is YYDKDF (reference sequence). The CDR3 covers 16 residues. Trimming stripped 3 bases from V and 1 base from J, with 13 bases between. Here the CDR3 reads CATSRDVDSSGNTIYS. In DNA, the CDR3 is TGTGCCACCAGCAGGGACGTGGATTCATCTGGAAACACCATATATTCT.

The J gene is TRBJ2-7, the V gene TRBV7-6; maybe TRBD2 (6 bases). The CDR3 contains 15 residues. Germline V CDR1 and CDR2: SGHVS, FNYEAQ. V was pared by 5 bases and J by 6 bases, with 20 bases between. The CDR3 sequence is CASSLKTAGGSEQYF. The CDR3 DNA reads TGTGCCAGCAGCCTAAAGACGGCCGGAGGGAGCGAGCAGTACTTC.